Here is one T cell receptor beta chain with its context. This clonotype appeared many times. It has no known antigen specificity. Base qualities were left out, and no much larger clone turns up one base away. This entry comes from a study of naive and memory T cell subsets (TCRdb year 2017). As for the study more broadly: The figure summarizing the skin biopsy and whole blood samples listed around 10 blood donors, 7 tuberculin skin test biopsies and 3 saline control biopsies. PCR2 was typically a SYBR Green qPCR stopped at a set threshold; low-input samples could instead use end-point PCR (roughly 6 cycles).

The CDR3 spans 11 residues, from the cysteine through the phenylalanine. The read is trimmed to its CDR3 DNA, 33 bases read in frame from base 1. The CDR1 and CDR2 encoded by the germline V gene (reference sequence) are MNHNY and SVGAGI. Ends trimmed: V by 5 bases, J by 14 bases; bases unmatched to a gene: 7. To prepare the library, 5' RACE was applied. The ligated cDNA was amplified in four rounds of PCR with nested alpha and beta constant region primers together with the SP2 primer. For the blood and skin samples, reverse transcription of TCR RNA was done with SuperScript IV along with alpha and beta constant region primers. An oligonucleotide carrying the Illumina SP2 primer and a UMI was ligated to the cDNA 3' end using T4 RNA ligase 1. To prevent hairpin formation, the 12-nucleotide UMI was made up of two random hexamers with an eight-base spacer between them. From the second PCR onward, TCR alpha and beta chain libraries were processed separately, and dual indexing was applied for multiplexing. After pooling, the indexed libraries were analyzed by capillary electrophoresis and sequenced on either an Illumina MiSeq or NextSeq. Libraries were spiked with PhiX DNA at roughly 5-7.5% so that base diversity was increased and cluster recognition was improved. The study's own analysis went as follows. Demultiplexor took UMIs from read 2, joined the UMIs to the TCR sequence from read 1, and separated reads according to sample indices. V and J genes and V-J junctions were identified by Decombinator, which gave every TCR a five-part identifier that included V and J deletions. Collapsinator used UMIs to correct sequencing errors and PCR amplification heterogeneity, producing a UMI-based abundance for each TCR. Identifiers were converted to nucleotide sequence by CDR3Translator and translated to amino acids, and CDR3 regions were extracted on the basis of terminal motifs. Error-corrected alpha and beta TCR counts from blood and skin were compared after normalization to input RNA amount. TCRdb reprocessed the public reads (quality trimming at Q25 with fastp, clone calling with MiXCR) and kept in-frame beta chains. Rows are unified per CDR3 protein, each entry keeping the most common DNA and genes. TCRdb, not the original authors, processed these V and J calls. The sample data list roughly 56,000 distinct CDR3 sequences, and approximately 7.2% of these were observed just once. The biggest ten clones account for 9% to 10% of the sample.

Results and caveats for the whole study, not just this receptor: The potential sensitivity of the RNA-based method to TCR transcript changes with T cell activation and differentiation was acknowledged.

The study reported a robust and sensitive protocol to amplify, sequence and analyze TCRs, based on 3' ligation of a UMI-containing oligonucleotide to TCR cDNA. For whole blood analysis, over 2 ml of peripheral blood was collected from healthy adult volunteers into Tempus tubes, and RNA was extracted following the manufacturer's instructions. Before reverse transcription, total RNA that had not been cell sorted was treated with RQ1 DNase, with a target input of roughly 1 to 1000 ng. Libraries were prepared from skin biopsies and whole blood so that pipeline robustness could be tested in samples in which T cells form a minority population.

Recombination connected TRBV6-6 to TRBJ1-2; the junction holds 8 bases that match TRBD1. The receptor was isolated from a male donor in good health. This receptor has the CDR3 CASSTDRAHTF. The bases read TGTGCCAGCAGTACGGACAGGGCGCATACCTTC.